This TCR beta chain was identified in a study of blood T cells in healthy people across ages. Study results and limitations: Both naive CD4+ cell counts and diversity were greater in long-lived donors than in aged donors.

A J-beta primer mix and a sample-barcoded 5' primer were used in a second PCR of roughly 7 to 12 cycles. Researchers report that a template-switch adaptor with 12 random nucleotides tagged each cDNA molecule. MiXCR, applied by TCRdb to the 5' RACE reads, yields one record per CDR3 protein. The repertoire holds hundreds of thousands of distinct CDR3 sequences, with less than 45% as singletons. Total RNA, at least 5 micrograms per sample, came from PBMCs. Germline CDR1 is DFQATT and CDR2 is SNEGSKA (reference sequence). The CDR3 contains 14 residues. Comment on this clonotype: Its antigen is as yet unknown.

The sequenced sample consisted of blood. This sequence originates from a man of 80 years or more in good health. The chain couples TRBV20-1 to TRBJ2-1, with TRBD2 matching over 9 bases. The J call may be incorrect, as the DNA end agrees better with TRBJ2-7. The CDR3 bases are TGCAGTGCTAGTAGGACTAGCGTCTACAATGAGCAGTACTTC. Protein product: CSASRTSVYNEQYF.